This T cell receptor (beta chain) derives from a study of blood T cell repertoires in COVID-19. Study summary: PBMCs, B-cell-depleted T cells, or T cells provided the cDNA or gDNA that made up the material.

With V trimmed by 5 bases and J by 7 bases, 9 bases remained unmatched. CDR3 length: 14 amino acids. In germline, CDR1 is MNHEY, CDR2 SMNVEV (reference sequence). Authors' analysis steps: For nucleated cells, counts were estimated from reference gene primer amplification. Only in-frame clones appear in the TCRdb table, and some are missing; sequencing was by immunoSEQ multiplex PCR. For V, J and clone size, that table is used; D and trimming come from the DNA. The sample gives hundreds of thousands of clones, around 88% of which show up once; about 6.7% is in the top ten. Seattle's enrolled individuals joined amid active infection and were then monitored longitudinally.

This chain connects TRBV27 to TRBJ1-2; TRBD1 agrees at 8 bases. Sample: peripheral blood. The sequence derives from a woman aged 25 to 39 with COVID-19, enrolled during active disease. Here the CDR3 DNA reads TGTGCCAGCAGTCAAGGGACAGGACGGGCTGGCTACACCTTC. Protein sequence: CASSQGTGRAGYTF.